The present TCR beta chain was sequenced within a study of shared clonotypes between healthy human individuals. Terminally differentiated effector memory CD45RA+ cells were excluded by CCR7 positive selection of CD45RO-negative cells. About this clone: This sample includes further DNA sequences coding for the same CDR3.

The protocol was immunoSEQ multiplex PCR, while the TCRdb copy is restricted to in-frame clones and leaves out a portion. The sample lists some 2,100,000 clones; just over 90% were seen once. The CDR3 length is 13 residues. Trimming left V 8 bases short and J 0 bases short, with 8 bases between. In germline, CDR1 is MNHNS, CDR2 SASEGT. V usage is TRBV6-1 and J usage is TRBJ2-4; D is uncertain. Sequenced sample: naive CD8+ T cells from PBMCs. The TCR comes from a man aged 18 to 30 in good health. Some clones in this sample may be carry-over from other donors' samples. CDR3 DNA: TGTGCCAGCGGATGGGGAGCCAAAAACATTCAGTACTTC. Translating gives CASGWGAKNIQYF.